A single sample is the source of the 17 T cell receptor beta chains below, sequenced in a study of T cell responses to AZD1222 COVID-19 vaccine (dated by TCRdb to the early 2020s). Reading the label with the study, this specimen's time point is: baseline before first vaccination. Library preparation used the immunoSEQ multiplex PCR assay. This is the immuneACCESS table as TCRdb keeps it, with only in-frame sequences that have V and J called. A part of the clones is gone; compared with another copy, unresolved V genes explain less than half, and the rest is unexplained. Counted in this sample were 140,000 to 150,000 clones; roughly nine tenths of them appeared once. Of the sample, 5% to 5.5% is held by the ten largest clones. This specimen was peripheral blood, taken on day 0 of AZD1222 vaccination. The receptor set was obtained from an adult in good health.

The table lists this clone with a count of one. The rearrangement uses TRBV5-3 and TRBJ2-5; D tentatively reads TRBD1 or TRBD2 (5 bases each). TRBV5-3 falls under the ORF class, with uncertain function. The CDR3 has 17 residues. Trimming removed 0 bases from V and 2 bases from J, with 17 bases in between. CDR3: CARSLGGPRDGQETQYF. CDR3 DNA: TGTGCCAGAAGCTTGGGAGGGCCCAGGGACGGACAAGAGACCCAGTACTTC.

This clone was observed once. The chain combines TRBV6-6 with TRBJ1-5, with D perhaps matching TRBD1 (6 bases). This CDR3 is 15 amino acids long. Looked up from germline, CDR1 is MNHNY and CDR2 is SVGAGI (reference sequence). The V and J ends lost 6 bases and 0 bases respectively, with 12 bases between them. CDR3 amino acids: CASSPGGPSNQPQHF. Written as DNA, the CDR3 is TGTGCCAGCAGCCCGGGGGGGCCTAGCAATCAGCCCCAGCATTTT.

The chain links TRBV7-2 to TRBJ1-5; maybe TRBD1 (5 bases). V dropped 0 bases and J dropped 1 base, with 7 bases sitting between them. The CDR3 consists of 15 residues. Germline-derived CDR1 and CDR2 are SGHTA and FQGNSA. For the CDR3, the DNA is TGTGCCAGCAGCTTAGCGGGGGTAAGCAATCAGCCCCAGCATTTT. Protein product: CASSLAGVSNQPQHF.

The CDR3: CASSFPLRTGSSNTEAFF. DNA for the CDR3: TGTGCCAGCAGCTTCCCCCTACGGACAGGGAGCTCGAACACTGAAGCTTTCTTT. V usage is TRBV7-9 and J usage is TRBJ1-1, with 8 bases that match TRBD1. The CDR3 consists of 18 residues. With V trimmed by 3 bases and J by 1 base, 13 bases remained unmatched. The germline CDR1 and CDR2 sequences are SEHNR and FQNEAQ (reference sequence).

This clone has only one observation. The chain has TRBV29-1 and TRBJ2-1; D tentatively fits TRBD1 or TRBD2 (5 bases each). From germline, CDR1 is SQVTM and CDR2 ANQGSEA. The CDR3 consists of 13 residues. Trimming took off 4 bases at V and 5 bases at J, with 12 bases between the two ends. The CDR3 DNA reads TGCAGCGTTGGGTCGGGGACCGACAATGAGCAGTTCTTC. Its translation is CSVGSGTDNEQFF.

The chain couples TRBV2 to TRBJ2-3; tentative D call: TRBD2 (6 bases). Trimming removed 6 bases from V and 2 bases from J, with 9 bases in between. The CDR3 spans 13 residues. CDR1 and CDR2 (germline): SNHLY, FYNNEI. CDR3 in amino acids: CASRLALTDTQYF. The CDR3 DNA reads TGTGCCAGCAGACTAGCCCTCACAGATACGCAGTATTTT.

The CDR3 coding sequence is TGTGCCAGCAGCTTGTTGGGGGTCACAGATACGCAGTATTTT. Translating it yields CASSLLGVTDTQYF. This chain uses TRBV5-5 with TRBJ2-3; D tentatively fits TRBD1 or TRBD2 (5 bases each). The CDR3 is 14 residues long. Per germline, CDR1 SGHKS and CDR2 YYEKEE (reference sequence). Trimming removed 1 base at V and 2 bases at J, with 8 bases between.

About this clone: The same CDR3 also results from other DNA sequences found in this sample. This rearrangement joins TRBV4-3 to TRBJ1-1; D is uncertain. V lost 0 bases and J lost 1, with 3 bases in between. The CDR3 totals 13 residues. Germline V gene data show CDR1 as LGHNA and CDR2 as YSLEER. The CDR3, as DNA: TGCGCCAGCAGCCAAGATCGGAACACTGAAGCTTTCTTT. Translating gives CASSQDRNTEAFF.

J is TRBJ2-1 and V is TRBV11-1; D gene unclear. The CDR3 loop spans 15 amino acids. Deletions cut 1 base from V and 3 bases from J, with 10 bases between. Germline assignment: CDR1 SGHAT and CDR2 FQDESV (reference sequence). Written as DNA, the CDR3 is TGTGCCAGCAGCTTAGGGGTGCAAGTCTACAATGAGCAGTTCTTC. It translates to CASSLGVQVYNEQFF.

The V gene is TRBV12-5, the J gene TRBJ1-5; D not certain. CDR3 length: 14 residues. Germline V gene data show CDR1 as LGHNT and CDR2 as FRNRAP. Trimming removed 3 bases from V and 6 bases from J, with 12 bases in between. The CDR3 DNA reads TGTGCTAGTGGTTTATTTGGGATTAGTCAGCCCCAGCATTTT. Translated: CASGLFGISQPQHF. The complete variable domain, with remaining parts taken from reference TRBV12-5 and TRBJ1-5, reads DARVTQTPRHKVTEMGQEVTMRCQPILGHNTVFWYRQTMMQGLELLAYFRNRAPLDDSGMPKDRFSAEMPDATLATLKIQPSEPRDSAVYFCASGLFGISQPQHFGDGTRLSIL.

The chain has TRBV4-2 and TRBJ2-3; D gene ambiguous. This CDR3 has 13 residues. The germline V gene has CDR1 LGHNA and CDR2 YNFKEQ. The V gene lost 0 bases and the J gene lost 2 bases, with 3 bases spanning the gap. CDR3 sequence reads: CASSQENTDTQYF. The CDR3 region has the DNA TGTGCCAGCAGCCAAGAGAACACAGATACGCAGTATTTT.

The CDR3 here is CATSDRLAGVLNEQFF. CDR3 in DNA: TGTGCCACCAGTGACCGACTAGCGGGAGTATTAAATGAGCAGTTCTTC. The rearrangement links TRBV24-1 to TRBJ2-1; 12 bases map to TRBD2. The CDR3 extends over 16 amino acids. Trimming at V came to 4 bases and at J to 7 bases, leaving 7 bases not matched to a gene. Germline CDR1 reads KGHDR; CDR2 reads SFDVKD.

This clone appeared once. The DNA for the CDR3 is TGTGCCAGCAGCTTGGTTCTAGCGGAAGAGACCCAGTACTTC. Protein sequence: CASSLVLAEETQYF. J is TRBJ2-5 and V is TRBV5-5, with 7 bases identical to TRBD2. Germline values: CDR1 SGHKS, CDR2 YYEKEE (reference sequence). The trim removed 0 bases at V and 3 bases at J, leaving 2 bases unmatched. This CDR3 region has 14 residues.

The chain has TRBV3-1 (or the pseudogene TRBV3-2) and TRBJ1-2; 8 bases fit TRBD1. The length of the CDR3 is 14 residues. Trimming cost V 4 bases and J 4 bases; bases outside gene matches: 5. CDR1 and CDR2 (germline): LGHDT, YNNKEL (reference sequence). CDR3 loop: CASSRSGQGYGYTF. As DNA, the CDR3 is TGTGCCAGCAGCCGGTCCGGACAGGGCTATGGCTACACCTTC.

The chain employs TRBV19 and TRBJ1-1; 10 nucleotides agree with TRBD1. The CDR3 is 20 amino acids. V was clipped by 2 bases and J by 2 bases; unmatched bases: 17. Germline CDR1 is LNHDA and CDR2 is SQIVND (reference sequence). The CDR3 DNA sequence: TGTGCCAGTAGTATATGGACGTTACTGGACAGGGGGGAGGGAAACACTGAAGCTTTCTTT. It encodes CASSIWTLLDRGEGNTEAFF. The full variable domain, completed using reference TRBV19 and TRBJ1-1, is DGGITQSPKYLFRKEGQNVTLSCEQNLNHDAMYWYRQDPGQGLRLIYYSQIVNDFQKGDIAEGYSVSREKKESFPLTVTSAQKNPTAFYLCASSIWTLLDRGEGNTEAFFGQGTRLTVV.

The CDR3 loop reads CASRQQFANTEAFF. CDR3 nucleotides: TGTGCCAGCAGACAACAGTTCGCAAACACTGAAGCTTTCTTT. The chain uses TRBV7-8 and TRBJ1-1, with D uncertain. The CDR3 loop spans 14 amino acids. The V end lost 6 bases, the J end lost 2 bases, and 13 bases lay between the germline ends. Germline CDR1 SGHVS, CDR2 FQNEAQ.

The chain has TRBV28 and TRBJ1-5; no clear D gene. CDR3 size: 15 residues. V lost 3 bases and J lost 6, with 15 bases in between. In germline, CDR1 is MDHEN, CDR2 SYDVKM. The CDR3 spells CASSFIGRRGQPQHF. CDR3 nucleotide sequence: TGTGCCAGCAGTTTTATTGGCAGGCGGGGTCAGCCCCAGCATTTT.